These 16 T cell receptor beta chains came from one sample sequenced in a study of shared clonotypes between healthy human individuals. Measured with immunoSEQ multiplex PCR; TCRdb has only the in-frame clones, and not every one. The sample holds 1.5 million to 1.9 million clones, nearly 99% seen once. Sequenced input: naive CD4+ T cells sorted from blood. Subset here: CD45RA+ positively selected. The receptors here all came from a man in his thirties or forties in good health.

V is TRBV5-1 and J is TRBJ2-2; 9 nucleotides match TRBD2. V shed 1 base and J 3 bases; nucleotides not matched to a gene: 4. The CDR3 covers 16 residues. Germline V gives CDR1 SGHRS, CDR2 YFSETQ. DNA of the CDR3: TGCGCCAGCAGCTTGCAGCGGGAGGCTTACACCGGGGAGCTGTTTTTT. Protein sequence: CASSLQREAYTGELFF.

The chain uses TRBV6-1 and TRBJ1-1, with D possibly TRBD1 on 5 matching bases. This CDR3 comprises 14 residues. Germline V gives CDR1 MNHNS, CDR2 SASEGT. Trimming removed 4 bases at V and 1 base at J, with 10 bases between. The CDR3: CASSGTRANTEAFF. DNA of the CDR3: TGTGCCAGCAGTGGGACACGGGCGAACACTGAAGCTTTCTTT.

The CDR3 DNA reads as TGTGCCAGCAGCTTAGTCCCGGCCGTCAACGAGCAGTACTTC. It codes for CASSLVPAVNEQYF. V and J are TRBV7-2 and TRBJ2-7; no clear D gene. Trimming removed 1 base from V and 5 bases from J, with 12 bases in between. This CDR3 has 14 residues. Looked up from germline, CDR1 is SGHTA and CDR2 is FQGNSA. The full variable domain, its missing parts supplied by reference TRBV7-2 and TRBJ2-7, is GAGVSQSPSNKVTEKGKDVELRCDPISGHTALYWYRQSLGQGLEFLIYFQGNSAPDKSGLPSDRFSAERTGGSVSTLTIQRTQQEDSAVYLCASSLVPAVNEQYFGPGTRLTVT.

The rearrangement joins TRBV29-1 to TRBJ2-5; D gene ambiguous. V gave up 3 bases and J gave up 1 base, with 12 bases separating them. Germline CDR1 SQVTM, CDR2 ANQGSEA. CDR3 size: 14 residues. The CDR3: CSVEAAKRQETQYF. CDR3 bases: TGCAGCGTTGAGGCAGCTAAACGCCAAGAGACCCAGTACTTC.

In this sample, this clone turned up once. Different DNA sequences within this sample yield the same CDR3. This chain connects TRBV5-1 to TRBJ2-7; 10 positions match TRBD1. V trimming: 4 bases; J trimming: 3 bases; junction bases outside the gene matches: 4. Looked up from germline, CDR1 is SGHRS and CDR2 is YFSETQ. The CDR3 loop spans 14 amino acids. CDR3 coding DNA: TGCGCCAGCAGCCGAGGGACAGGGGACTACGAGCAGTACTTC. Residues: CASSRGTGDYEQYF.

The chain recombines TRBV28 with TRBJ1-4, with TRBD1 matching 9 bases. Per germline, CDR1 MDHEN and CDR2 SYDVKM. V trimming: 1 base; J trimming: 7 bases; junction bases outside the gene matches: 10. There are 17 residues in the CDR3. DNA for the CDR3: TGTGCCAGCAGTTTATTCTACAGGGGGCAGGGTATTGAAAAACTGTTTTTT. Its protein product is CASSLFYRGQGIEKLFF.

The rearrangement joins TRBV7-9 to TRBJ2-1, with 9 bases aligning to TRBD2. The V and J ends lost 3 bases and 6 bases, in that order; junction bases with no gene match: 6. The CDR3 sequence is 15 residues long. CDR1 and CDR2 (germline): SEHNR, FQNEAQ (reference sequence). The CDR3 nucleotides are TGTGCCAGCAGCTTGTCGGCGGGAGGGGGCAATGAGCAGTTCTTC. Its protein product is CASSLSAGGGNEQFF.

The chain links TRBV6-5 to TRBJ2-7, with no clear D. V gave up 7 bases and J gave up 3 bases, with 16 bases separating them. Germline V gene lookup returns CDR1 MNHEY and CDR2 SVGAGI. CDR3 size: 14 residues. For the CDR3, the DNA is TGTGCCAGCAATTTGAGCCCGACCCTCTACGAGCAGTACTTC. Protein: CASNLSPTLYEQYF.

The chain is built from TRBV27 and TRBJ2-1, with 7 nucleotides matching TRBD1. The CDR3 sequence is 13 residues long. With V trimmed by 4 bases and J by 3 bases, 0 bases remained unmatched. Germline-derived CDR1 and CDR2 are MNHEY and SMNVEV (reference sequence). This chain's CDR3 is CASSWDSYNEQFF. In DNA, the CDR3 is TGTGCCAGCAGTTGGGACAGCTACAATGAGCAGTTCTTC.

Only one count was recorded for this clone. This chain links TRBV11-2 with TRBJ2-1, with a weak D call TRBD2 (6 bases). The germline gives CDR1 SGHAT, CDR2 FQNNGV. The CDR3 has 13 residues. V dropped 1 base and J dropped 7 bases, with 8 bases sitting between them. CDR3 DNA sequence: TGTGCCAGCAGCTTAGTGGGGGGTAATGAGCAGTTCTTC. Translation: CASSLVGGNEQFF. Full variable domain (rest looked up from reference TRBV11-2 and TRBJ2-1): EAGVAQSPRYKIIEKRQSVAFWCNPISGHATLYWYQQILGQGPKLLIQFQNNGVVDDSQLPKDRFSAERLKGVDSTLKIQPAKLEDSAVYLCASSLVGGNEQFFGPGTRLTVL.

The chain employs TRBV6-6 and TRBJ1-2, with 7 nucleotides matching TRBD1. CDR1 and CDR2 from the germline V gene are MNHNY and SVGAGI (reference sequence). This CDR3 has 13 amino acids. With V trimmed by 5 bases and J by 8 bases, 8 bases remained unmatched. CDR3 region: CASSTRTGDGYTF. In nucleotides, the CDR3 is TGTGCCAGCAGTACGCGCACAGGGGACGGCTACACCTTC.

The rearrangement joins TRBV19 to TRBJ1-3; 9 nucleotides line up with TRBD1. This CDR3 contains 15 residues. J lost 4 bases, V lost 7 bases, and 8 bases had no gene match. Germline V gene sequence: CDR1 LNHDA, CDR2 SQIVND (reference sequence). CDR3 sequence: CASTVPGQGGNTIYF. The CDR3 nucleotides read TGTGCCAGTACCGTCCCGGGACAGGGAGGAAACACCATATATTTT. Drawing the rest from reference TRBV19 and TRBJ1-3, the complete variable domain is DGGITQSPKYLFRKEGQNVTLSCEQNLNHDAMYWYRQDPGQGLRLIYYSQIVNDFQKGDIAEGYSVSREKKESFPLTVTSAQKNPTAFYLCASTVPGQGGNTIYFGEGSWLTVV.

The chain is built from TRBV5-1 and TRBJ2-5; 12 bases align to TRBD1. Trimming cost V 0 bases and J 5 bases; bases outside gene matches: 5. The CDR3 covers 16 residues. Germline CDR1 SGHRS, CDR2 YFSETQ. DNA of the CDR3: TGCGCCAGCAGCTTGGGGTCCGGGACAGGGGGCGAGACCCAGTACTTC. This sequence encodes CASSLGSGTGGETQYF. Full variable domain (outside the CDR3, taken from reference TRBV5-1 and TRBJ2-5): KAGVTQTPRYLIKTRGQQVTLSCSPISGHRSVSWYQQTPGQGLQFLFEYFSETQRNKGNFPGRFSGRQFSNSRSEMNVSTLELGDSALYLCASSLGSGTGGETQYFGPGTRLLVL.

V usage is TRBV28 and J usage is TRBJ1-5; 7 bases map to TRBD1. The CDR3 is 14 amino acids. The V gene's germline CDR1 is MDHEN and CDR2 SYDVKM. Trimming took 3 bases from V and 8 from J; bases not matched to a gene: 7. The CDR3 loop reads CASSFRTGGEPQHF. The CDR3, as DNA: TGTGCCAGCAGTTTTAGGACAGGAGGAGAGCCCCAGCATTTT.

The chain links TRBV6-1 to TRBJ1-5; weak D call: TRBD1 (5 bases). The V gene's germline CDR1 is MNHNS and CDR2 SASEGT. The V end lost 1 base, the J end lost 3 bases, and 16 bases lay between the germline ends. The CDR3 is 17 amino acids. This CDR3 reads CASSEGARQIFNQPQHF. CDR3 DNA: TGTGCCAGCAGTGAAGGCGCGAGACAGATATTCAATCAGCCCCAGCATTTT.

The rearrangement joins TRBV28 to TRBJ2-1; tentative D call: TRBD2 (5 bases). Germline CDR1 MDHEN, CDR2 SYDVKM. The CDR3 is 16 residues long. V lost 6 bases and J 3 bases, leaving 18 bases between the germline ends. In DNA form, the CDR3 reads TGTGCCAGCAGCCCTGGCTCCAGCGGATTCTACAATGAGCAGTTCTTC. This encodes CASSPGSSGFYNEQFF.